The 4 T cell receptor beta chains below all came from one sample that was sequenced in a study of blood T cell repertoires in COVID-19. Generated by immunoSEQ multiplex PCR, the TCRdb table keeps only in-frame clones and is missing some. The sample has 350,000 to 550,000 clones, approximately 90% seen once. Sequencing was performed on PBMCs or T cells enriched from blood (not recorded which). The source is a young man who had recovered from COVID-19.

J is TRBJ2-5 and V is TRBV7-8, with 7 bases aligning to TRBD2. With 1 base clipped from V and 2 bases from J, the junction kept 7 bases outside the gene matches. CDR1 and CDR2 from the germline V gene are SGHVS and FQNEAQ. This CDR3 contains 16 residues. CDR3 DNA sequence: TGTGCCAGCAGCTTAGGGACTAGAGGAATTCAAGAGACCCAGTACTTC. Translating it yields CASSLGTRGIQETQYF.

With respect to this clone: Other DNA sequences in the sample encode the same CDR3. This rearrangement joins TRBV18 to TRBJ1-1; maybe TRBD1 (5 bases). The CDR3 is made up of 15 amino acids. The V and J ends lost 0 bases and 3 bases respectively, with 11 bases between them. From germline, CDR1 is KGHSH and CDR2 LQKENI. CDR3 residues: CASSPPAGRDTEAFF. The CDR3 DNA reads TGTGCCAGCTCACCACCCGCAGGGAGGGACACTGAAGCTTTCTTT. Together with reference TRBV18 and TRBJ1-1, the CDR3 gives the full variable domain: NAGVMQNPRHLVRRRGQEARLRCSPMKGHSHVYWYRQLPEEGLKFMVYLQKENIIDESGMPKERFSAEFPKEGPSILRIQQVVRGDSAAYFCASSPPAGRDTEAFFGQGTRLTVV.

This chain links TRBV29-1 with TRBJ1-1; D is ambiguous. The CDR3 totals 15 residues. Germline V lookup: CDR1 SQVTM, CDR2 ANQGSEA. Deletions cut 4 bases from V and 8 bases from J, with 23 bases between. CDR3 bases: TGCAGCGTTGGACTGGTGGCGACCCCTACTTCGGAAGCTTTCTTT. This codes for CSVGLVATPTSEAFF.

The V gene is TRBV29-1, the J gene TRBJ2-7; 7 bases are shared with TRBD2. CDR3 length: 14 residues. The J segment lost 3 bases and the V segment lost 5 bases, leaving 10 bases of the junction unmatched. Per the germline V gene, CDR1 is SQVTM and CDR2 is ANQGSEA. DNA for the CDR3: TGCAGCGTTCGAACTAGCGAGACTTACTACGAGCAGTACTTC. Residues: CSVRTSETYYEQYF.